The next 3 T cell receptor beta chains were all read from a single sample in a study of blood T cells in healthy people across ages. Sample-barcoded 5' priming and a J-beta primer mix drove a second PCR of about 6 to 12 cycles. MiXCR, applied by TCRdb to the 5' RACE reads, yields one record per CDR3 protein. Of about 970,000 distinct CDR3 sequences listed, roughly half were seen once; the top ten hold around a fifth. The sequencing sample was made of blood. The receptors here all came from a woman aged 55-69 years in good health.

The V gene is TRBV20-1, the J gene TRBJ1-1; TRBD1 agrees at 7 bases. CDR1 and CDR2 from the germline V gene are DFQATT and SNEGSKA (reference sequence). This CDR3 region has 14 residues. V dropped 1 base and J dropped 3; count of bases not matched to a gene: 5. The CDR3 sequence: CSARVRGGYTEAFF. Written as DNA, the CDR3 is TGCAGTGCTAGAGTGAGAGGGGGCTACACTGAAGCTTTCTTT.

The CDR3 nucleotides are TGTGCCAGCAGCCTTCCTAGCCGCCCCTACGAGCAGTACTTC. As protein: CASSLPSRPYEQYF. The chain links TRBV28 to TRBJ2-7; TRBD2 might be the D (5 bases). V was shortened by 6 bases and J by 2 bases, with 14 bases between the two germline ends. CDR1 is MDHEN and CDR2 is SYDVKM in the germline V gene. The CDR3 is 14 residues long.

The chain carries TRBV12-3 or TRBV12-4 and TRBJ2-7; 8 nucleotides line up with TRBD1. CDR3 length equals 14 residues. V dropped 7 bases and J dropped 1; count of bases not matched to a gene: 6. CDR3 DNA sequence: TGTGCCAGCAACAATCAGGGGGCTTCCTACGAGCAGTACTTC. Its protein is CASNNQGASYEQYF.